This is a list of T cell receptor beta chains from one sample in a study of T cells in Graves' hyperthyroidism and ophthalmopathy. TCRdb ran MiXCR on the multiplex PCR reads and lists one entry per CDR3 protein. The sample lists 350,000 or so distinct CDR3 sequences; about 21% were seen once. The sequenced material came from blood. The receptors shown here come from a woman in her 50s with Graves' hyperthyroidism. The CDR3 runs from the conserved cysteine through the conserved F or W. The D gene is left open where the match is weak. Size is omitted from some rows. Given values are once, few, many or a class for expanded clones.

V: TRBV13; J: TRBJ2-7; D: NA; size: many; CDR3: CASAGQSYEQYF; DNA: TGTGCCAGCGCGGGACAATCCTACGAGCAGTACTTC
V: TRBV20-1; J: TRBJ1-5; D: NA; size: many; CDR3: CSASTGQVGQPQHF; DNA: TGCAGTGCTAGTACGGGGCAGGTAGGTCAGCCCCAGCATTTT
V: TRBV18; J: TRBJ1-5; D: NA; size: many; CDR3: CASSSRLSNQPQHF; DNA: TGTGCCAGCTCCTCTCGGCTTAGCAATCAGCCCCAGCATTTT
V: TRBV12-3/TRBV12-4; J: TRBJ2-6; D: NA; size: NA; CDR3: CASRLSSGANVLTF; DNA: TGTGCCAGCAGACTGAGTTCTGGGGCCAACGTCCTGACTTTC
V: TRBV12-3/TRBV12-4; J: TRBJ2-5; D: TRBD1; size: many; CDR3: CASSSTGGWQETQYF; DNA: TGTGCCAGCAGTTCTACAGGGGGCTGGCAAGAGACCCAGTACTTC
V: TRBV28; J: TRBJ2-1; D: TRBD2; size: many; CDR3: CASSTKAGGTYNEQFF; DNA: TGTGCCAGCAGTACGAAAGCGGGAGGTACCTACAATGAGCAGTTCTTC
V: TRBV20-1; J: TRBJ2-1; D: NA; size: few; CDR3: CSARDHGVGENEQFF; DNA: TGCAGTGCTAGAGATCACGGCGTCGGGGAGAATGAGCAGTTCTTC
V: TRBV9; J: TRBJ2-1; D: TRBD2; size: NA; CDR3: CASSVLPGTSGGRPYNEQFF; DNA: TGTGCCAGCAGCGTGCTGCCCGGGACTAGCGGGGGGCGGCCTTACAATGAGCAGTTCTTC
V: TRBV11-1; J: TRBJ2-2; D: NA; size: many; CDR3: CASSWTANTGELFF; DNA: TGTGCCAGCAGCTGGACAGCGAACACCGGGGAGCTGTTTTTT
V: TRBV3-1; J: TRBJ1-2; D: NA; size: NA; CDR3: CASSRRGEVYGYTF; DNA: TGTGCCAGCAGCCGGCGCGGGGAGGTCTATGGCTACACCTTC
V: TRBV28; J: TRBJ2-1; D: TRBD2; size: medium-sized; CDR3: CASSRGAGVHNEQFF; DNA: TGTGCCAGCTCTAGGGGAGCGGGGGTTCACAATGAGCAGTTCTTC
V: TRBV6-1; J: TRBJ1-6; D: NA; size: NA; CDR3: CASTLRSGSSGSGVNSPLHF; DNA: TGTGCCAGCACCCTAAGGTCAGGGTCTTCGGGCTCGGGGGTGAATTCACCCCTCCACTTT
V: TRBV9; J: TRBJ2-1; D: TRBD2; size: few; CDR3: CASSVGLAGVNNEQFF; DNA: TGTGCCAGCAGCGTAGGACTAGCGGGAGTGAACAATGAGCAGTTCTTC
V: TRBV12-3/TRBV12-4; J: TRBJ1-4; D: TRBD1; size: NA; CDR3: CASRSGTGFSEKLFF; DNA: TGTGCCAGCAGGTCCGGGACAGGGTTCTCGGAAAAACTGTTTTTT
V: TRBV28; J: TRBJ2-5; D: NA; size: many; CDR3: CASSLRVGQLETQYF; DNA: TGTGCCAGCAGTTTACGGGTGGGGCAGTTGGAGACCCAGTACTTC
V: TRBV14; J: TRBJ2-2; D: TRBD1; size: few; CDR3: CASRPGQGYTGELFF; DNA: TGTGCCAGCAGGCCGGGACAGGGTTACACCGGGGAGCTGTTTTTT
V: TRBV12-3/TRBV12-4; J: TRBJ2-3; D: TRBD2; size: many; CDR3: CALKRGPTDTQYF; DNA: TGTGCCCTTAAGCGGGGGCCCACAGATACGCAGTATTTT
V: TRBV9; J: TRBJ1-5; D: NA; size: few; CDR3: CASSVDYRTPQHF; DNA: TGTGCCAGCAGCGTGGATTATCGGACGCCCCAGCATTTT
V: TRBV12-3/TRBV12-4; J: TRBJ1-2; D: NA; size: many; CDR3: CASRSQGGYGYTF; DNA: TGTGCCAGCAGAAGTCAGGGAGGATATGGCTACACCTTC
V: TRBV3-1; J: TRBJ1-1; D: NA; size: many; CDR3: CASSQVGVTEAFF; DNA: TGTGCCAGCAGCCAAGTAGGGGTCACTGAAGCTTTCTTT
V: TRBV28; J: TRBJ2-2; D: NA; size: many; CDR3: CASSLGGFDTGELFF; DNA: TGTGCCAGCAGTTTAGGGGGGTTCGACACCGGGGAGCTGTTTTTT
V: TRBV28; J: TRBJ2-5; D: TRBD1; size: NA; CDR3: CASSTPPGTEIQETQYF; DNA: TGTGCCAGCTCAACGCCTCCCGGGACAGAAATTCAAGAGACCCAGTACTTC
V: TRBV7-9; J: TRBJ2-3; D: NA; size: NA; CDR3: CASSSPKGQADTQYF; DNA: TGTGCCAGCAGCTCCCCGAAGGGACAAGCAGATACGCAGTATTTT
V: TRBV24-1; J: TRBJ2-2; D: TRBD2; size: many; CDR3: CATSDLQASGDNTGELFF; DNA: TGTGCCACCAGTGATTTGCAGGCCAGCGGGGACAACACCGGGGAGCTGTTTTTT
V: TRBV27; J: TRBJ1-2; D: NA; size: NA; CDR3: CASSQLSYGYTF; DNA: TGTGCCAGCAGTCAGTTATCCTATGGCTACACCTTC
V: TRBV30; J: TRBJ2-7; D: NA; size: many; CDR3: CAWSVRAGRGTSYEQYF; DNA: TGTGCCTGGAGTGTAAGGGCCGGCAGGGGAACCTCCTACGAGCAGTACTTC
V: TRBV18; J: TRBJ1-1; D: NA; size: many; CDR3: CASSQGENTEAFF; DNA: TGTGCCAGCTCACAGGGAGAGAACACTGAAGCTTTCTTT
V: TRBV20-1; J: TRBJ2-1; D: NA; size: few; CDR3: CSARGLDLYNEQFF; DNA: TGCAGTGCTAGGGGCCTTGACCTATACAATGAGCAGTTCTTC
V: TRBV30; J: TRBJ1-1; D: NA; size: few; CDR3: CAWSADEGWGMNTEAFF; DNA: TGTGCCTGGAGTGCCGATGAGGGGTGGGGCATGAACACTGAAGCTTTCTTT
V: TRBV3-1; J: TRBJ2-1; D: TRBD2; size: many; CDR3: CASSQGGLAPNEQFF; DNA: TGTGCCAGCAGCCAAGGGGGACTAGCCCCGAATGAGCAGTTCTTC
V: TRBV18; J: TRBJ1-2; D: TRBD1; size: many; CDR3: CASSPTGQVTANYGYTF; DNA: TGTGCCAGCTCACCCACGGGACAGGTGACCGCTAACTATGGCTACACCTTC
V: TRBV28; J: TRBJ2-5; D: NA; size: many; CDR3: CASSGRETQYF; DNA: TGTGCCAGCAGTGGTCGAGAGACCCAGTACTTC
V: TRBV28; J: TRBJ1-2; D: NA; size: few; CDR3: CASSLQYGYTF; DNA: TGTGCCAGCAGCCTACAGTATGGCTACACCTTC
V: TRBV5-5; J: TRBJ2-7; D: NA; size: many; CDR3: CASSLALGGGEQYF; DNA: TGTGCCAGCAGCTTGGCTTTGGGAGGGGGCGAGCAGTACTTC
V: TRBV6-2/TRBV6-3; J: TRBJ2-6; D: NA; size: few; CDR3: CASTPFGRDTYSGANVLTF; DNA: TGTGCCAGCACTCCTTTCGGCAGGGATACTTACTCTGGGGCCAACGTCCTGACTTTC
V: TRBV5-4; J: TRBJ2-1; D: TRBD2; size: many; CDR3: CASSSSGRYYNEQFF; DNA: TGTGCCAGCAGCTCGAGCGGGAGGTACTACAATGAGCAGTTCTTC
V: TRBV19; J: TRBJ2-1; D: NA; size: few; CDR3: CASSKIRTEQFF; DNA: TGTGCCAGTAGTAAGATACGGACCGAGCAGTTCTTC
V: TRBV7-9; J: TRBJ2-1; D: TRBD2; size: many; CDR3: CASSGRAGAGEQFF; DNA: TGTGCCAGCAGCGGGCGGGCGGGAGCCGGTGAGCAGTTCTTC
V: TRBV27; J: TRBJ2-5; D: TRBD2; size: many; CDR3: CASRESSGGARETQYF; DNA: TGTGCCAGCAGGGAATCTAGCGGGGGGGCTAGGGAGACCCAGTACTTC
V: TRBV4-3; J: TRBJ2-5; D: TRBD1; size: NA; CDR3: CASSQTGTGTSETQYF; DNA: TGCGCCAGCAGCCAGACCGGGACAGGCACCTCGGAGACCCAGTACTTC
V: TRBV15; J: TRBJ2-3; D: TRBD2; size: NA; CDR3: CATSKKSSGISSTDTQYF; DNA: TGTGCCACCAGCAAAAAATCTAGCGGAATTTCTAGCACAGATACGCAGTATTTT
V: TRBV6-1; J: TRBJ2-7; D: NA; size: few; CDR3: CASSPAQGPYEQYF; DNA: TGTGCCAGCAGCCCCGCACAGGGTCCCTACGAGCAGTACTTC
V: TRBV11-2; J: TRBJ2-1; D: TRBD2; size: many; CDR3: CASFVLAGVNEQFF; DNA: TGTGCCAGTTTCGTTCTAGCGGGGGTCAATGAGCAGTTCTTC
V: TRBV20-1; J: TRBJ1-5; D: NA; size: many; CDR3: CSTEGGGNQPQHF; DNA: TGCAGTACAGAAGGGGGAGGCAATCAGCCCCAGCATTTT
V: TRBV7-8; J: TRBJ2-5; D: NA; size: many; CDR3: CASSLVRGHLETQYF; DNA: TGTGCCAGCAGCTTAGTGCGGGGCCATTTGGAGACCCAGTACTTC
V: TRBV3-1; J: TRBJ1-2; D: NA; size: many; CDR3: CASSQAWGGTEGYTF; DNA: TGTGCCAGCAGCCAGGCCTGGGGGGGAACTGAGGGCTACACCTTC
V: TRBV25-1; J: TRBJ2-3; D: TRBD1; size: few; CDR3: CASSESGRGNTQYF; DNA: TGTGCCAGCAGTGAATCAGGCAGGGGGAATACGCAGTATTTT
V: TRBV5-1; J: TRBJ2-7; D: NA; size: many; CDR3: CASSSGGTPYEQYF; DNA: TGCGCCAGCAGCTCTGGGGGTACCCCCTACGAGCAGTACTTC
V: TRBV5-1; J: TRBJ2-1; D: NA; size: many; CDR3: CASSWGSNEQFF; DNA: TGCGCCAGCAGCTGGGGGTCGAATGAGCAGTTCTTC
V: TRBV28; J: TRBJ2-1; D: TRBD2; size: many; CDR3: CASSLRLAGAYNEQFF; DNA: TGTGCCAGCAGTTTAAGACTAGCGGGAGCATACAATGAGCAGTTCTTC
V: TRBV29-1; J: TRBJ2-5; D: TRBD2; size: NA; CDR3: CSVAASGAETQYF; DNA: TGCAGCGTTGCGGCTAGCGGGGCTGAGACCCAGTACTTC
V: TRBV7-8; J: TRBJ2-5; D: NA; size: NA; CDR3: CASNGGVRETQYF; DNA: TGTGCCAGCAATGGTGGGGTGAGGGAGACCCAGTACTTC
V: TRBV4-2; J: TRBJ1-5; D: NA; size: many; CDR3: CASSQEGLNGGAPGQPQHF; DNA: TGTGCCAGCAGCCAAGAGGGCCTTAATGGTGGGGCCCCCGGTCAGCCCCAGCATTTT